The 22 T cell receptor beta chains listed next were all sequenced from one sample in a study of CD8 T cells in ankylosing spondylitis (dated by TCRdb to 2016 to 2017). The library was built by means of 5' RACE. Sequencing relied on an Illumina HiSeq 2500. TCRdb redid the processing of the public reads, applying fastp at Q25 and MiXCR, and retained in-frame beta chains. Rows with a matching CDR3 protein are joined into one entry that keeps the most common DNA and genes. Counted in this sample were fewer than 250,000 distinct CDR3 sequences; roughly a tenth of them appeared once. The ten largest clones capture roughly 2.5% of the sample. Sequenced sample: blood, either unsorted or a sorted T cell fraction (not recorded which). The source is a male donor with ankylosing spondylitis or in good health (not recorded which).

This clonotype was observed at least ten times. The J gene is TRBJ2-5, the V gene TRBV14, with D perhaps TRBD2 (5 bases). The germline V gene encodes CDR1 SGHDN and CDR2 FVKESK. The CDR3 has 16 amino acids. Trimming pared 0 bases from V and 1 base from J, leaving 12 bases between. The CDR3 DNA reads TGTGCCAGCAGCCAAGATCCGCGAGGGTTCCAAGAGACCCAGTACTTC. Its protein product is CASSQDPRGFQETQYF.

There are many counts of this clonotype. V usage is TRBV2 and J usage is TRBJ1-5, with D unresolved. Germline CDR1 SNHLY, CDR2 FYNNEI. V was cut by 6 bases and J by 6 bases, with 15 bases left in between. The CDR3 extends over 14 amino acids. The CDR3 DNA sequence: TGTGCCAGCAGGCCTGACGGTCTCGGTCAGCCCCAGCATTTT. This translates into CASRPDGLGQPQHF.

This clonotype was seen repeatedly, ten times or more. J is TRBJ2-7 and V is TRBV20-1, with D possibly being TRBD2 (6 bases). The V end lost 4 bases, the J end lost 4 bases, and 17 bases lay between the germline ends. Germline V gene lookup returns CDR1 DFQATT and CDR2 SNEGSKA (reference sequence). The CDR3 length is 14 residues. The CDR3 region has the DNA TGCAGTGCTAAGTCGGGAGAAGCCGGGTACGAGCAGTACTTC. Its translation is CSAKSGEAGYEQYF.

This clonotype came up a few times. The genes are TRBV12-3 or TRBV12-4 and TRBJ2-5; unclear D gene. Trimming removed 1 base at V and 2 bases at J, with 5 bases between. CDR3 length: 13 amino acids. CDR3 sequence reads: CASSLERQETQYF. CDR3 nucleotides: TGTGCCAGCAGTTTAGAACGGCAAGAGACCCAGTACTTC.

This clonotype was observed a single time. The chain joins TRBV7-2 to TRBJ1-1; TRBD1 matches at 7 bases. CDR3 length: 14 amino acids. J lost 10 bases, V lost 1 base, and 9 bases had no gene match. Germline V lookup: CDR1 SGHTA, CDR2 FQGNSA. In nucleotides, the CDR3 is TGTGCCAGCAGCTTAGACGCGTACAGGGGCGGAGCTTTCTTT. This encodes CASSLDAYRGGAFF.

In the case of this clonotype: This CDR3 fails to terminate in the conserved phenylalanine or tryptophan, so it likely reflects a read error. V and J are TRBV4-2 and TRBJ2-3, with TRBD2 matching over 11 bases. Germline CDR1 reads LGHNA; CDR2 reads YNFKEQ. The J segment lost 3 bases and the V segment lost 4 bases, leaving 3 bases of the junction unmatched. This CDR3 comprises 15 residues. The CDR3 DNA reads TGTGCCAGCAGCCCTAGCGGGGGGCAGACAGATACGCAGTATCTT. Amino acid sequence: CASSPSGGQTDTQYL.

This clonotype showed up many times. The chain's CDR3 is CASSLESGRDNEQFF. CDR3 sequence (DNA): TGCGCCAGCAGCTTGGAAAGCGGCAGAGACAATGAGCAGTTCTTC. V and J are TRBV5-1 and TRBJ2-1; weak D call: TRBD2 (5 bases). The germline gives CDR1 SGHRS, CDR2 YFSETQ. The CDR3 is 15 amino acids. V shed 0 bases and J shed 5 bases, with 12 bases lying between them.

This chain joins TRBV29-1 and TRBJ1-1; no reliable D call. CDR1 SQVTM and CDR2 ANQGSEA come from the germline V gene. The CDR3 spans 14 residues. The germline V and J ends were trimmed by 6 bases and 0 bases, with 14 bases remaining between them. In nucleotides, the CDR3 is TGCAGCGTGCTTCGACACAGCATGAACACTGAAGCTTTCTTT. Amino acids: CSVLRHSMNTEAFF.

This clonotype was found many times. CDR3 bases: TGCAGTGCTAGAGATCCCCTAGCGGCCATATCCTACGAGCAGTACTTC. Residues: CSARDPLAAISYEQYF. V gene TRBV20-1 combines with J gene TRBJ2-7; 7 bases agree with TRBD2. The length of the CDR3 is 16 residues. V shed 0 bases and J 1 base; nucleotides not matched to a gene: 9. Germline V gives CDR1 DFQATT, CDR2 SNEGSKA (reference sequence).

This clonotype showed up many times. The rearrangement joins TRBV10-3 to TRBJ2-5; 8 bases fit TRBD2. V dropped 7 bases and J dropped 0; count of bases not matched to a gene: 4. The germline gives CDR1 ENHRY, CDR2 SYGVKD. CDR3 length: 14 amino acids. The CDR3 spells CAIKGGGNQETQYF. CDR3 DNA: TGTGCCATCAAAGGCGGGGGGAACCAAGAGACCCAGTACTTC.

This clonotype was counted a few times. The chain couples TRBV30 to TRBJ2-7; D is unresolved. The germline V gene encodes CDR1 GTSNPN and CDR2 SVGIG (reference sequence). V lost 2 bases and J 2 bases, leaving 7 bases between the germline ends. The CDR3 has 12 residues. CDR3 sequence: CAWSNRAYEQYF. The CDR3 DNA sequence: TGTGCCTGGAGTAACAGAGCCTACGAGCAGTACTTC.

The sample holds many counts of this clonotype. This rearrangement joins TRBV7-2 to TRBJ2-3; 11 bases align to TRBD2. This CDR3 region has 17 residues. J lost 2 bases, V lost 6 bases, and 10 bases had no gene match. CDR1 and CDR2 from the germline V gene are SGHTA and FQGNSA. The chain's CDR3 is CASSPRLAGGPTDTQYF. The CDR3 bases are TGTGCCAGCAGTCCGCGTCTAGCGGGGGGACCCACAGATACGCAGTATTTT.

This clonotype was picked up many times. The rearrangement joins TRBV12-3 or TRBV12-4 to TRBJ1-4; TRBD1 matches at 8 bases. Trimming cost V 4 bases and J 3 bases; bases outside gene matches: 4. The CDR3 consists of 15 residues. The CDR3 sequence: CASSSGQGANEKLFF. Here the CDR3 DNA reads TGTGCCAGCAGTTCTGGACAGGGCGCTAATGAAAAACTGTTTTTT.

This clonotype was counted many times. The chain carries TRBV27 and TRBJ2-5; D may be TRBD2 (5 bases). Trimming cost V 0 bases and J 0 bases, with 14 bases left between them. The V gene's germline CDR1 is MNHEY and CDR2 SMNVEV (reference sequence). CDR3 length: 17 residues. CDR3 in amino acids: CASSLSSSGLYQETQYF. The CDR3 nucleotides read TGTGCCAGCAGTTTATCTTCGAGCGGACTGTACCAAGAGACCCAGTACTTC.

This clonotype occurred many times. The chain recombines TRBV29-1 with TRBJ2-3; no definite D call. V lost 0 bases and J lost 4, with 11 bases in between. The CDR3 spans 14 residues. CDR1 and CDR2 (germline): SQVTM, ANQGSEA. The CDR3 DNA reads TGCAGCGTTGAAGATCTACCGACCCCAGATACGCAGTATTTT. Protein sequence: CSVEDLPTPDTQYF.

The V and J genes are TRBV2 and TRBJ1-1; D is unclear. From germline, CDR1 is SNHLY and CDR2 FYNNEI. The CDR3 spans 15 residues. V dropped 3 bases and J dropped 0 bases, with 11 bases sitting between them. The CDR3 coding sequence is TGTGCCAGCAGTGAGTGGGGAGTCATGAACACTGAAGCTTTCTTT. This codes for CASSEWGVMNTEAFF.

There are many counts of this clonotype. The chain couples TRBV30 to TRBJ2-2, with D unclear. Trimming removed 2 bases from V and 5 bases from J, with 9 bases in between. The V gene's germline CDR1 is GTSNPN and CDR2 SVGIG (reference sequence). The CDR3 is made up of 13 amino acids. The CDR3 here is CAWSPTETGELFF. CDR3 DNA: TGTGCCTGGAGTCCGACCGAGACCGGGGAGCTGTTTTTT.

This chain joins TRBV6-1 and TRBJ2-7, with 13 bases fitting TRBD2. Per the germline V gene, CDR1 is MNHNS and CDR2 is SASEGT. V trimming: 8 bases; J trimming: 8 bases; junction bases outside the gene matches: 12. The CDR3 is 15 residues long. The CDR3 loop reads CASENSGTSGDQQYF. The CDR3 DNA is TGTGCCAGCGAGAATTCCGGGACTAGCGGGGATCAGCAGTACTTC.

This clonotype has a handful of counts. The gene calls are TRBV6-5 and TRBJ1-1; D remains ambiguous. The germline V gene encodes CDR1 MNHEY and CDR2 SVGAGI. The germline V and J ends were trimmed by 10 bases and 3 bases, with 18 bases remaining between them. The CDR3 is made up of 14 amino acids. The CDR3 reads CATSRGSWDTEAFF. The CDR3 DNA reads TGTGCCACCTCCCGTGGGTCTTGGGACACTGAAGCTTTCTTT.

This clonotype was counted at least ten times. This chain connects TRBV20-1 to TRBJ2-1; 8 bases fit TRBD2. V gave up 3 bases and J gave up 0 bases; unmatched junction bases: 13. The CDR3 runs to 18 residues. Looked up from germline, CDR1 is DFQATT and CDR2 is SNEGSKA (reference sequence). CDR3 DNA sequence: TGCAGTGCTAGGGGGAGGACTAGCTCAAAGAGCTCCTACAATGAGCAGTTCTTC. It encodes CSARGRTSSKSSYNEQFF.

The sample holds many counts of this clonotype. This chain uses TRBV29-1 with TRBJ2-5; D may be TRBD2 (5 bases). Trimming pared 4 bases from V and 2 bases from J, leaving 11 bases between. The V gene's germline CDR1 is SQVTM and CDR2 ANQGSEA. CDR3 size: 13 residues. In DNA form, the CDR3 reads TGCAGCGTTGTAGGGCCGGGACAAGAGACCCAGTACTTC. Protein product: CSVVGPGQETQYF.

This clonotype appeared a few times. This chain connects TRBV5-1 to TRBJ1-1, with unresolved D. The V gene's germline CDR1 is SGHRS and CDR2 YFSETQ. The germline V and J ends were trimmed by 4 bases and 5 bases, with 9 bases remaining between them. The CDR3 consists of 12 residues. The CDR3: CASSRSGTEAFF. DNA of the CDR3: TGCGCCAGCAGCCGGAGTGGAACTGAAGCTTTCTTT.